This note documents a single TCR beta chain sequence. The data stem from a study of radiotherapy plus CTLA-4 blockade in lung cancer. On the study more broadly: Objective responses arose in approximately 19% of patients, and 31% experienced disease control.

Measured with immunoSEQ multiplex PCR; TCRdb has only the in-frame clones, and not every one. The table lists 85,000 to 130,000 clones, more than 70% of them singletons. The sequences come from peripheral blood, collected from a patient treated with radiotherapy plus ipilimumab. The TCR sequence derives from a human donor with non-small cell lung cancer that progressed on radiotherapy plus ipilimumab. Some clones in this sample may be carry-over from other donors' samples.

CDR3 in amino acids: CASSSRDRFTDTQYF. CDR3 coding DNA: TGTGCCAGCAGTTCCCGAGATAGGTTTACAGATACGCAGTATTTT. The J gene is TRBJ2-3, the V gene TRBV25-1; unclear D gene. The germline V and J ends were trimmed by 5 bases and 3 bases, with 15 bases remaining between them. CDR3 length: 15 residues. The germline CDR1 and CDR2 sequences are MGHDK and SYGVNS.